What follows is one T cell receptor (beta chain) and its context. The sample is drawn from a study of blood T cell repertoires in COVID-19. On the study more broadly: Italy, Spain and the United States were the sources of the convalescent and acute COVID-19 samples. PBMCs, B-cell-depleted T cells, or T cells were the source of the cDNA or gDNA that made up the material.

Study processing details: Estimation of nucleated cell counts was performed using reference gene primer amplification. Libraries were prepared by immunoSEQ multiplex PCR; TCRdb keeps only in-frame clonotypes and omits some of them. That table supplies the V and J calls and clone size; D and trimming were determined from the DNA. The sample lists some 190,000 clones, approximately 90% seen once, with less than 5.5% in the top ten. V lost 4 bases and J lost 9, with 23 bases in between. CDR3 length: 17 amino acids. Per the germline V gene, CDR1 is SGHRS and CDR2 is YFSETQ. The receptor's source is a human donor in a cohort sampled during active COVID-19. The J gene is TRBJ1-6, the V gene TRBV5-1; maybe TRBD1 (6 bases). The sequenced material came from peripheral blood. DNA of the CDR3: TGCGCCAGCAGCGTAGGGGGGGGGCGAAACGACGGTTCACCCCTCCACTTT. Protein: CASSVGGGRNDGSPLHF. The complete variable domain, with remaining parts taken from reference TRBV5-1 and TRBJ1-6, reads KAGVTQTPRYLIKTRGQQVTLSCSPISGHRSVSWYQQTPGQGLQFLFEYFSETQRNKGNFPGRFSGRQFSNSRSEMNVSTLELGDSALYLCASSVGGGRNDGSPLHFGNGTRLTVT.